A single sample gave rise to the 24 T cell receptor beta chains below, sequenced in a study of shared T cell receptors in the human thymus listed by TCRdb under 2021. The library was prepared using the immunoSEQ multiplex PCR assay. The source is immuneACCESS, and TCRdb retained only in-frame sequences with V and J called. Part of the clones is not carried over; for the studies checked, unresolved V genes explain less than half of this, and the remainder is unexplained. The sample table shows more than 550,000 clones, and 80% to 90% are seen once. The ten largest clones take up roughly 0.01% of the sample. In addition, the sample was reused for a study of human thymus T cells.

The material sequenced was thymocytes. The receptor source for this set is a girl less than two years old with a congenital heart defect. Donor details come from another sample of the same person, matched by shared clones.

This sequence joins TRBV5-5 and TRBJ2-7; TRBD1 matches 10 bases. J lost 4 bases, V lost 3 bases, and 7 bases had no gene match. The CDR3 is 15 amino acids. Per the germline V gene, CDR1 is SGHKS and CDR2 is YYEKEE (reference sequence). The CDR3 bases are TGTGCCAGCAGCTATCCCGGGACAGGGGAGTACGAGCAGTACTTC. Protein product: CASSYPGTGEYEQYF.

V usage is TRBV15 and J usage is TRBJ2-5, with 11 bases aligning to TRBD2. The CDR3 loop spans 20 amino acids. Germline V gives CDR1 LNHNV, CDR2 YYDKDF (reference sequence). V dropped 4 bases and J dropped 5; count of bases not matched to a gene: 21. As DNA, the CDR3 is TGTGCCACCAGCACCCCCGGGAGTAGGTTAGCGGGGGGGCCTCCGGAGACCCAGTACTTC. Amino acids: CATSTPGSRLAGGPPETQYF.

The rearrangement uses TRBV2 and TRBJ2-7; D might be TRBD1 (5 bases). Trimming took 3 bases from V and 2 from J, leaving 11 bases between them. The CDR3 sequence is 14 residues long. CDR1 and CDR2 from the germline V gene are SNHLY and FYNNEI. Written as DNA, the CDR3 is TGTGCCAGCAGTGACAGGGTAGGGGCCTACGAGCAGTACTTC. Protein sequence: CASSDRVGAYEQYF. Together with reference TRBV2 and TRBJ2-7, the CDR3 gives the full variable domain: EPEVTQTPSHQVTQMGQEVILRCVPISNHLYFYWYRQILGQKVEFLVSFYNNEISEKSEIFDDQFSVERPDGSNFTLKIRSTKLEDSAMYFCASSDRVGAYEQYFGPGTRLTVT.

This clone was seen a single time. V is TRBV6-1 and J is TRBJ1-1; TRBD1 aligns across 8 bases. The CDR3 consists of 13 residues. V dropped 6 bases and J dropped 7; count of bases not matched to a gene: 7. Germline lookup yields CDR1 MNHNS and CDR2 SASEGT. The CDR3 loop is CASRDRAISEAFF. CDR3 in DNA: TGTGCCAGCAGGGACAGGGCCATTAGTGAAGCTTTCTTT.

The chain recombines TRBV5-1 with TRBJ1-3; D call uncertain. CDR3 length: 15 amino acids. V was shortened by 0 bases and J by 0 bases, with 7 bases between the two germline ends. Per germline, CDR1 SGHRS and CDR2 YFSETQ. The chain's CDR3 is CASSLDGVSGNTIYF. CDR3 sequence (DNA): TGCGCCAGCAGCTTGGATGGAGTCTCTGGAAACACCATATATTTT.

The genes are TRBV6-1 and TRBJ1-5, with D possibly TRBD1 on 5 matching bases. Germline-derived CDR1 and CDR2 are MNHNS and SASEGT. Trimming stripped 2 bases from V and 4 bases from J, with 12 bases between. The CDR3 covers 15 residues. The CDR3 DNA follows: TGTGCCAGCAGTGAACTGCAGGGTGGTAATCAGCCCCAGCATTTT. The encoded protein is CASSELQGGNQPQHF.

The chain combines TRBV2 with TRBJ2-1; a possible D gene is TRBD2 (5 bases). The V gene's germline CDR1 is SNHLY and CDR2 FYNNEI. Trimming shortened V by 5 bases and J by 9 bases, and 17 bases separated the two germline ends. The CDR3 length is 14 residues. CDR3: CASSYGLKATEQFF. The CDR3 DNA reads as TGTGCCAGCAGTTATGGACTTAAGGCGACTGAGCAGTTCTTC.

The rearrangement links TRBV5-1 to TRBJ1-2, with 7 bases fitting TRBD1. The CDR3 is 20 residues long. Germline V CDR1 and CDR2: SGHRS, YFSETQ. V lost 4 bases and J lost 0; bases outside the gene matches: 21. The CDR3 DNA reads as TGCGCCAGCAGCCCAAAGGTCGTAGGACAGGCACAGCCTCCTAACTATGGCTACACCTTC. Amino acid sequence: CASSPKVVGQAQPPNYGYTF.

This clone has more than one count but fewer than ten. CDR3 nucleotide sequence: TGCAGCGTCTCGGGGGGCACGGACAGCCCTAACTATGGCTACACCTTC. Translation gives CSVSGGTDSPNYGYTF. This sequence joins TRBV29-1 and TRBJ1-2; tentative D call: TRBD1 (6 bases). From germline, CDR1 is SQVTM and CDR2 ANQGSEA. CDR3 length: 16 residues. Deletions cut 6 bases from V and 0 bases from J, with 20 bases between. The variable domain in full, completed from reference TRBV29-1 and TRBJ1-2, reads SAVISQKPSRDICQRGTSLTIQCQVDSQVTMMFWYRQQPGQSLTLIATANQGSEATYESGFVIDKFPISRPNLTFSTLTVSNMSPEDSSIYLCSVSGGTDSPNYGYTFGSGTRLTVV.

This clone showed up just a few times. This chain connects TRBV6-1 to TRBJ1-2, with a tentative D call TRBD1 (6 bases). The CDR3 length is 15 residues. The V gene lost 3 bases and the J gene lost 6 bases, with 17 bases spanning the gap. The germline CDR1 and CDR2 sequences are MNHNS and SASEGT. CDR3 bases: TGTGCCAGCAGTGACTACACAGGGAGTGAAGATGGCTACACCTTC. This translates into CASSDYTGSEDGYTF.

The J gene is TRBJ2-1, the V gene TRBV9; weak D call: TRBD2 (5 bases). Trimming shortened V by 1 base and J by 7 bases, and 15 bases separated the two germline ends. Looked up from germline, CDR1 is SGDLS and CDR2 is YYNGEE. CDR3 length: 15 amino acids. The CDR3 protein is CASSVISGETNEQFF. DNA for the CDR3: TGTGCCAGCAGCGTAATAAGTGGGGAGACGAATGAGCAGTTCTTC.

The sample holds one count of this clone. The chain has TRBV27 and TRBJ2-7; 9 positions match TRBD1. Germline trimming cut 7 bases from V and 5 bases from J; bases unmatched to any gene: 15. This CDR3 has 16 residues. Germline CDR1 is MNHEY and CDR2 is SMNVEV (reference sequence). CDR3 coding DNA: TGTGCCAGCACGGGACAGGGTGGCCCCCCAGGGAACGAGCAGTACTTC. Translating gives CASTGQGGPPGNEQYF.

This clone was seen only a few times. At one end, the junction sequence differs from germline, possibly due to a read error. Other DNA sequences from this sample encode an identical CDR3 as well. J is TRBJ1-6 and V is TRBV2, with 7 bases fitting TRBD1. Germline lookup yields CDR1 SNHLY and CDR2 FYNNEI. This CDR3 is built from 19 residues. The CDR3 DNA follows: TGTGCCAGCAGTCTTAACAGGGGCCCGGACAGGTCCTATAATTCCCCCCTCCACTTT. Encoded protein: CASSLNRGPDRSYNSPLHF. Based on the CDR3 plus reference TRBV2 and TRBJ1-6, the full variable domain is EPEVTQTPSHQVTQMGQEVILRCVPISNHLYFYWYRQILGQKVEFLVSFYNNEISEKSEIFDDQFSVERPDGSNFTLKIRSTKLEDSAMYFCASSLNRGPDRSYNSPLHFGNGTRLTVT.

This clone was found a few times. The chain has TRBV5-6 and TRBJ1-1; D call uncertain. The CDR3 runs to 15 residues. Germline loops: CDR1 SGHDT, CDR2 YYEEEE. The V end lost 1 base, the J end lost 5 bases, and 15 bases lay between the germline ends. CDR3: CASSLFRGLKTEAFF. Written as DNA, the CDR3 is TGTGCCAGCAGCTTGTTCCGGGGTTTAAAAACTGAAGCTTTCTTT.

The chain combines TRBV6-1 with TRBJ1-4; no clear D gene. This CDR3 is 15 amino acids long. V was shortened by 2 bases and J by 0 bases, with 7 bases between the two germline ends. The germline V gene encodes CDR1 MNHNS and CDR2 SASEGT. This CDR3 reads CASSEPAATNEKLFF. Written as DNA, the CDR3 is TGTGCCAGCAGTGAACCCGCGGCAACTAATGAAAAACTGTTTTTT.

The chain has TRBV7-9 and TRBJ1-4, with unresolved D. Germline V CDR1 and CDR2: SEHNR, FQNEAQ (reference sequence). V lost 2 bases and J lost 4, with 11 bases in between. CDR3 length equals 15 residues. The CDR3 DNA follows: TGTGCCAGCAGCTTATTTCGCAGCGGTAATGAAAAACTGTTTTTT. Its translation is CASSLFRSGNEKLFF. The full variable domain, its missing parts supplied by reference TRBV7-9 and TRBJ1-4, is DTGVSQNPRHKITKRGQNVTFRCDPISEHNRLYWYRQTLGQGPEFLTYFQNEAQLEKSRLLSDRFSAERPKGSFSTLEIQRTEQGDSAMYLCASSLFRSGNEKLFFGSGTQLSVL.

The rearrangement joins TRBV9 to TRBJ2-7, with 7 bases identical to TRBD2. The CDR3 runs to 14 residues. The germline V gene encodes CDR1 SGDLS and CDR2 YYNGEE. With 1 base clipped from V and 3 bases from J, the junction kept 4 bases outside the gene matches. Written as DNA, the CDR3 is TGTGCCAGCAGCGTACTTCCGGGAGGCTACGAGCAGTACTTC. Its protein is CASSVLPGGYEQYF.

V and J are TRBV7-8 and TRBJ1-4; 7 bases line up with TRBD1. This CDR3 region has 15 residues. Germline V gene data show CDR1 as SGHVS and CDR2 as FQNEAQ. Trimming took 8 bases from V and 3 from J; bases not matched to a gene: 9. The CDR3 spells CASYAGDSSNEKLFF. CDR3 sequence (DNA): TGTGCCAGCTATGCTGGGGACAGCTCTAATGAAAAACTGTTTTTT. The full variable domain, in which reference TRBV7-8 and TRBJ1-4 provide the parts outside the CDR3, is GAGVSQSPRYKVAKRGQDVALRCDPISGHVSLFWYQQALGQGPEFLTYFQNEAQLDKSGLPSDRFFAERPEGSVSTLKIQRTQQEDSAVYLCASYAGDSSNEKLFFGSGTQLSVL.

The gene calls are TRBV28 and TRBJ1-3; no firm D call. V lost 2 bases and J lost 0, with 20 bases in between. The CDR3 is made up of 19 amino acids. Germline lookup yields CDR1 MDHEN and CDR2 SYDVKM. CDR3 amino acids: CASSLGFRGWAHSGNTIYF. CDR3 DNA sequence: TGTGCCAGCAGTTTAGGTTTTCGGGGATGGGCCCACTCTGGAAACACCATATATTTT.

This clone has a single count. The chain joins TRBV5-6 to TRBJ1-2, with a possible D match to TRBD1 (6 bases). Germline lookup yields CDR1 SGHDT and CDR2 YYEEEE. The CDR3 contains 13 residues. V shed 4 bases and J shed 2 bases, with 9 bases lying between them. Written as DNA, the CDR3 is TGTGCCAGCAGCCTAGACAGGAACTATGGCTACACCTTC. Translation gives CASSLDRNYGYTF.

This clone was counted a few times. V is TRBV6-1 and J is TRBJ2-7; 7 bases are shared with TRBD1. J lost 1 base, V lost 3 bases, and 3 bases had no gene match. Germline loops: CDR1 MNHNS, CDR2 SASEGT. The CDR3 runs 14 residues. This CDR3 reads CASSDPGQSYEQYF. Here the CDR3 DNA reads TGTGCCAGCAGTGACCCGGGACAGTCCTACGAGCAGTACTTC.

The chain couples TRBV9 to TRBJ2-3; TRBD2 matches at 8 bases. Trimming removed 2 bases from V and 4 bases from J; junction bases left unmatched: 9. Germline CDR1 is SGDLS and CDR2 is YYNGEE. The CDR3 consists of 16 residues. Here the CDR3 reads CASSVSGVYGADTQYF. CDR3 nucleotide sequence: TGTGCCAGCAGCGTTAGCGGGGTATATGGCGCAGATACGCAGTATTTT.

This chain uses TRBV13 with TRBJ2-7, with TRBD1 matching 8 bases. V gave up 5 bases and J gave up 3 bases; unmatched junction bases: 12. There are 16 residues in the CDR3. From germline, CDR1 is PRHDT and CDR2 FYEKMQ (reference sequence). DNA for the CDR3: TGTGCCAGCAGCCCCGGACAGGGCTCACTTTTCTACGAGCAGTACTTC. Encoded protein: CASSPGQGSLFYEQYF.

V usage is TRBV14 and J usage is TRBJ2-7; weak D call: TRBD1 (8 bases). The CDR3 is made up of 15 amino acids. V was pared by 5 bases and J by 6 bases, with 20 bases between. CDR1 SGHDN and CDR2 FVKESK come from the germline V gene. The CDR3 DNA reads TGTGCCAGCAGCTCGCAAGGACAGGGCGGGGGCGAGCAGTACTTC. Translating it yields CASSSQGQGGGEQYF.